A single sample gave rise to the 8 T cell receptor beta chains below, sequenced in a study of T-cell reconstitution after alpha-beta-depleted transplantation in children. This sample's TCRbeta library carried unique molecular identifier barcodes. TCRdb processed the PCR reads anew with MiXCR; each CDR3 protein has one entry. The repertoire has 360,000 or so distinct CDR3 sequences, 20% of them found once; the top ten carry approximately 3.8%. Sequencing used PBMCs from the stem cell graft donor, obtained from the stem cell graft. These receptors were taken from a human donor who donated a stem cell graft to a child with acute myeloid leukemia.

This clonotype appeared a few times. The chain combines TRBV7-2 with TRBJ1-2, with 9 bases aligning to TRBD1. Losses at the gene ends were 1 base for V and 6 bases for J; bases not matched to a gene: 9. The germline CDR1 and CDR2 sequences are SGHTA and FQGNSA. The CDR3 spans 16 residues. CDR3 protein: CASSLGGGQGPHGYTF. The CDR3 region has the DNA TGTGCCAGCAGCTTAGGAGGGGGACAGGGTCCTCATGGCTACACCTTC.

This clonotype came up many times. The chain uses TRBV7-2 and TRBJ1-1; no definite D call. The CDR3 has 13 residues. CDR1 SGHTA and CDR2 FQGNSA come from the germline V gene. The V end lost 1 base, the J end lost 3 bases, and 6 bases lay between the germline ends. Here the CDR3 reads CASSLVKDTEAFF. DNA for the CDR3: TGTGCCAGCAGCTTAGTCAAGGACACTGAAGCTTTCTTT.

This clonotype was counted a few times. V usage is TRBV28 and J usage is TRBJ1-2; 10 positions agree with TRBD1. The CDR3 extends over 16 amino acids. The V and J ends lost 2 bases and 2 bases, in that order; junction bases with no gene match: 5. Germline V gives CDR1 MDHEN, CDR2 SYDVKM. The CDR3 nucleotides are TGTGCCAGCAGTTTACAAGACAGGGGGCGCAACTATGGCTACACCTTC. Its protein is CASSLQDRGRNYGYTF.

Note on this clonotype: An end of the junction differs from the germline gene, which may be a read error. The rearrangement joins TRBV10-3 to TRBJ2-3, with 10 positions matching TRBD1. Germline V gene data show CDR1 as ENHRY and CDR2 as SYGVKD. This CDR3 comprises 16 residues. The CDR3 DNA is TGTGCCATCAGTGAGTGGGCGGGACAGGGGAAGGATACGCAGTTTTTT. This encodes CAISEWAGQGKDTQFF.

This clonotype was counted between two and nine times. This chain connects TRBV5-1 to TRBJ2-1, with TRBD2 matching 9 bases. The ends lost 3 bases at V and 2 bases at J; junction bases unmatched: 18. CDR3 length equals 20 residues. Germline CDR1 reads SGHRS; CDR2 reads YFSETQ. The CDR3 is CASSSELISPAGGTYNEQFF. For the CDR3, the DNA is TGCGCCAGCAGCTCGGAGTTAATCTCACCAGCGGGGGGAACCTACAATGAGCAGTTCTTC.

There are a few counts of this clonotype. The rearrangement joins TRBV10-3 to TRBJ2-3, with 13 bases identical to TRBD2. The CDR3 is made up of 16 amino acids. Germline CDR1 is ENHRY and CDR2 is SYGVKD. Trimming removed 5 bases from V and 4 bases from J; junction bases left unmatched: 6. DNA of the CDR3: TGTGCCATCAGTATGACTAGCGGGAGGAGGCCAGATACGCAGTATTTT. It yields the protein CAISMTSGRRPDTQYF.

This clonotype was picked up a small number of times. V is TRBV20-1 and J is TRBJ2-6; D unclear. The CDR3 totals 15 residues. Germline values: CDR1 DFQATT, CDR2 SNEGSKA (reference sequence). V lost 3 bases to trimming and J lost 0 bases, with 9 bases between them. In DNA form, the CDR3 reads TGCAGTGCTAGCCGCGTCGGCTCTGGGGCCAACGTCCTGACTTTC. Protein: CSASRVGSGANVLTF.

The V gene is TRBV20-1, the J gene TRBJ2-1; 10 bases fit TRBD2. The CDR3 runs 15 residues. V gave up 6 bases and J gave up 3 bases; unmatched junction bases: 8. In germline, CDR1 is DFQATT, CDR2 SNEGSKA (reference sequence). The CDR3 DNA is TGCAGTGCCACCACCGGGACTAGCGTCTACAATGAGCAGTTCTTC. This codes for CSATTGTSVYNEQFF.